This TCR beta chain comes out of a study of synovial regulatory T cells in juvenile arthritis. Study as a whole: Six or seven patients were on methotrexate and three were untreated. Study outcomes and limitations: Compared with other blood Treg cells, inflammation-associated Treg cells had reduced TCR diversity.

Donors were 10 to 12 juvenile idiopathic arthritis patients with active disease. A note on this clone: Its matching antigen is unknown.

The CDR3 has 13 amino acids. DNA is not on record. Only in-frame clones appear in the TCRdb table, and some are missing; sequencing was by immunoSEQ multiplex PCR. The table lists 7,500 to 10,000 clones. V is TRBV23-1 and J is TRBJ1-1; TCRdb returns TRBD1, unconfirmable since there is no DNA. TRBV23-1 carries the ORF label, with uncertain function. The sequencing input was Treg cells from blood. Subset defined: remaining (HLA-DR-negative) circulating blood Treg cells. The clonotype originates from a donor younger than 30 with juvenile idiopathic arthritis. The CDR3 protein is CASSQDSGPEAFF.